The present entry profiles one T cell receptor (beta chain) with its context. Its antigen remains unidentified. Other nucleotide sequences in the sample specify the same CDR3. The data stem from a study of shared clonotypes between healthy human individuals. Germline loops: CDR1 SGHRS, CDR2 YFSETQ. CDR3 length: 14 amino acids. With V trimmed by 0 bases and J by 6 bases, 2 bases remained unmatched. Assay: immunoSEQ multiplex PCR; the TCRdb copy retains only in-frame clones and omits some. This table holds roughly 640,000 clones, around 67% found once. Study-level findings and limits: Naive subsets typically showed greater estimated richness than memory subsets.

The chain joins TRBV5-1 to TRBJ2-1; 8 nucleotides line up with TRBD2. The sequence was obtained from a woman in her 30s in good health. Sequencing was done on a sample of memory CD4+ T cells sorted from blood. The subset denotes: CD45RA-negative fraction. CDR3 loop: CASSLGGTSNEQFF. The CDR3 bases are TGCGCCAGCAGCTTGGGTGGGACTAGCAATGAGCAGTTCTTC. Using reference TRBV5-1 and TRBJ2-1 for the parts outside the CDR3, the full variable domain is KAGVTQTPRYLIKTRGQQVTLSCSPISGHRSVSWYQQTPGQGLQFLFEYFSETQRNKGNFPGRFSGRQFSNSRSEMNVSTLELGDSALYLCASSLGGTSNEQFFGPGTRLTVL.